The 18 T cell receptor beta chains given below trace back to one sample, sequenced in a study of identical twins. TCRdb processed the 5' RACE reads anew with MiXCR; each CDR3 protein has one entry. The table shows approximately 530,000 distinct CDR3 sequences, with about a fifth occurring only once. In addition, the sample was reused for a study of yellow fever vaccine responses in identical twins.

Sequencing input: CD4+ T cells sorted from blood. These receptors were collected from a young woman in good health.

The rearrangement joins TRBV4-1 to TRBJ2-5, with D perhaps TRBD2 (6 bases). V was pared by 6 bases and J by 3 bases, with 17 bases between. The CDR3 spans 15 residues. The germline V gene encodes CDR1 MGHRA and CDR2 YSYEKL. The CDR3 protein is CASSWRPREEETQYF. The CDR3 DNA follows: TGCGCCAGCAGTTGGCGCCCCAGGGAGGAAGAGACCCAGTACTTC.

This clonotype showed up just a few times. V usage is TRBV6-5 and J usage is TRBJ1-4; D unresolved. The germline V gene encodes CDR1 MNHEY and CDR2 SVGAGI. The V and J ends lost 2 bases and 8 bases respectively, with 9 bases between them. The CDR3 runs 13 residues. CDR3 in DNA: TGTGCCAGCAGTTACCGACCCGAAGAAAAACTGTTTTTT. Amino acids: CASSYRPEEKLFF.

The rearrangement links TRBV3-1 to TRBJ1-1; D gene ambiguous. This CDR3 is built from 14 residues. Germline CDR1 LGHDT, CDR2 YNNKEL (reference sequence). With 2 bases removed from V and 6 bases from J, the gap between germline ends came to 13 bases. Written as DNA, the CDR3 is TGTGCCAGCAGCCAAACAAGGGCCAAGCCTGAAGCTTTCTTT. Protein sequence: CASSQTRAKPEAFF.

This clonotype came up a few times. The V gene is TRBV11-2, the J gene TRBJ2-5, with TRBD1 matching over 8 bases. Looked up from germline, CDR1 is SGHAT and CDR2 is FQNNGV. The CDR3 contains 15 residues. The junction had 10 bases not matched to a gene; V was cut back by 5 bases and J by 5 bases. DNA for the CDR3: TGTGCCAGCAGCGGTCAGGGGGCGATCCGGGAGACCCAGTACTTC. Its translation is CASSGQGAIRETQYF.

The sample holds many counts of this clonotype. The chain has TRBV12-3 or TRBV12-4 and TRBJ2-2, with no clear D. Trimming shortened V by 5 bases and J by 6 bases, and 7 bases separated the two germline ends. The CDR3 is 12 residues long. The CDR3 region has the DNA TGTGCCAGCAGTCCCGGGTCCGGGGAGCTGTTTTTT. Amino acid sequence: CASSPGSGELFF.

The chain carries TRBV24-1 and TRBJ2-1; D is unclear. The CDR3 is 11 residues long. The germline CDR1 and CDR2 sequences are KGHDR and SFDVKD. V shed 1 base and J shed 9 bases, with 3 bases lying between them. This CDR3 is CATSDFGEQFF. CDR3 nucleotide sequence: TGTGCCACCAGTGATTTCGGTGAGCAGTTCTTC.

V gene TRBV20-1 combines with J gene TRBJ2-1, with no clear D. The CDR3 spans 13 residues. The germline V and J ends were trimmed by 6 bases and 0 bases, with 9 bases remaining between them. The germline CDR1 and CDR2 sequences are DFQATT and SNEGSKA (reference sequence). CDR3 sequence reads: CSAHSSSYNEQFF. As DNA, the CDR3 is TGCAGTGCCCACTCGAGCTCCTACAATGAGCAGTTCTTC.

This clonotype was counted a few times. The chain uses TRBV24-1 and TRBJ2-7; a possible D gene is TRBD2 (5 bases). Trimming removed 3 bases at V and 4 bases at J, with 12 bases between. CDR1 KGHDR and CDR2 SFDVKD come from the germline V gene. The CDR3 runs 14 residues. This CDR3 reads CATSDNGDPYEQYF. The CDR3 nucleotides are TGTGCCACCAGTGATAACGGGGATCCTTACGAGCAGTACTTC.

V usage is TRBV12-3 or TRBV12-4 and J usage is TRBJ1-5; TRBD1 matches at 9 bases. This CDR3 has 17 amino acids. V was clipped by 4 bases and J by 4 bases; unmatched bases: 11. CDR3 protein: CASSSSQIGTGNQPQHF. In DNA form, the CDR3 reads TGTGCCAGCAGTTCTAGCCAGATAGGGACAGGGAATCAGCCCCAGCATTTT.

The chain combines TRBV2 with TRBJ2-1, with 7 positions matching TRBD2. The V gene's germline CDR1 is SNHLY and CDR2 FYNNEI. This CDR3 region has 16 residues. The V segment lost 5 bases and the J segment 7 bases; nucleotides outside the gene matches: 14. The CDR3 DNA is TGTGCCAGCAGTCCTAAAAGACTAGCTTCTTTGAATGAGCAGTTCTTC. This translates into CASSPKRLASLNEQFF.

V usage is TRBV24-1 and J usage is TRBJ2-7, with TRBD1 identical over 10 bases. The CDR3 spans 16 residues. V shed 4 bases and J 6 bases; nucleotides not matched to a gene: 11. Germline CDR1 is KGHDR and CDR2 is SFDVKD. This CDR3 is CATSDPPGQGLGEQYF. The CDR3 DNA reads TGTGCCACCAGTGACCCGCCGGGACAGGGGTTGGGCGAGCAGTACTTC.

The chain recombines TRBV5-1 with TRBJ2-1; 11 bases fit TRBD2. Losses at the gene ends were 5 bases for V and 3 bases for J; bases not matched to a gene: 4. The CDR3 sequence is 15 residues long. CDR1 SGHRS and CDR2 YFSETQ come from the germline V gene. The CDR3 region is CASSTSGSIYNEQFF. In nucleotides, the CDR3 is TGCGCCAGCAGTACTAGCGGGAGTATCTACAATGAGCAGTTCTTC.

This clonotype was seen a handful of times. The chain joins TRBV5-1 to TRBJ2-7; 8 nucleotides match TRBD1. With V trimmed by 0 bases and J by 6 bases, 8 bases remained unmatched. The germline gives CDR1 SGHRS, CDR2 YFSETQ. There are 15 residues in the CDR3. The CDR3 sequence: CASSLAEQGVGEQYV. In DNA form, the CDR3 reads TGCGCCAGCAGCTTGGCTGAACAGGGGGTTGGCGAGCAGTACGTC.

The CDR3 sequence is CSVRGHTEAFF. The CDR3 DNA sequence: TGCAGCGTTCGGGGGCACACTGAAGCTTTCTTT. The chain couples TRBV29-1 to TRBJ1-1; TRBD1 might be the D (6 bases). V was cut by 5 bases and J by 3 bases, with 7 bases left in between. The CDR3 totals 11 residues. In germline, CDR1 is SQVTM, CDR2 ANQGSEA.

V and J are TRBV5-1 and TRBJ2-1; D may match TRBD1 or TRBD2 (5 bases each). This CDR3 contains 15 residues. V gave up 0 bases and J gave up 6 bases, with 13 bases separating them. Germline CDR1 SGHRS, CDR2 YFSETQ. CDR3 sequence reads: CASSLGYRDRNEQFF. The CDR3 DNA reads TGCGCCAGCAGCTTGGGCTACCGGGACCGCAATGAGCAGTTCTTC.

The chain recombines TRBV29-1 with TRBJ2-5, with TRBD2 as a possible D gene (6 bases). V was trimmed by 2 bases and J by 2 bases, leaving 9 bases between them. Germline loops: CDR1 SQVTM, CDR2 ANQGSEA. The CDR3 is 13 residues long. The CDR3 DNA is TGCAGCGTTGAACCCGGGACTCAAGAGACCCAGTACTTC. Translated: CSVEPGTQETQYF.

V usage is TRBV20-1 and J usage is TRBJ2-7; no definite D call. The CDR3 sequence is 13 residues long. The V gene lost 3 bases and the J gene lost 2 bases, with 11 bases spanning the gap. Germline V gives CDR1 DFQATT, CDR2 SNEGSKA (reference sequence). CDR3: CSASSVEPYEQYV. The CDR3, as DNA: TGCAGTGCTAGTTCGGTGGAACCCTACGAGCAGTACGTC.

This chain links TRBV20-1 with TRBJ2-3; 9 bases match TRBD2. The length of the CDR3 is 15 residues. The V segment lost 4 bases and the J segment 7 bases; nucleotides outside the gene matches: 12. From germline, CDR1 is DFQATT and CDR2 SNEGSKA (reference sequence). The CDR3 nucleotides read TGCAGTGCTATCATGACTAGCGGCCATGGGAATACGCAGTATTTT. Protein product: CSAIMTSGHGNTQYF.